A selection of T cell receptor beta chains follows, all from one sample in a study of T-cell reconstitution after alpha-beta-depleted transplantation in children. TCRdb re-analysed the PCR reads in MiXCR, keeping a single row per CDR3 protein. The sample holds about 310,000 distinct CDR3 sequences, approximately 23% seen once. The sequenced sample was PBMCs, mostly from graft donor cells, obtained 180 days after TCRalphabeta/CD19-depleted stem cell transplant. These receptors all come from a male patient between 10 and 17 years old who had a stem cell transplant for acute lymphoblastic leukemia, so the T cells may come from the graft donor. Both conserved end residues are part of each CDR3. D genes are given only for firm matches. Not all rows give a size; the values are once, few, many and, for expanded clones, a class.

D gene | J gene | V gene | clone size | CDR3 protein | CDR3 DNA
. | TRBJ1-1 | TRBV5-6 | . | CASSIRGPEAFF | TGTGCCAGCAGCATCCGGGGACCAGAAGCTTTCTTT
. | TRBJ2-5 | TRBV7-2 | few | CASSLARPQETQYF | TGTGCCAGCAGCTTAGCGCGACCACAAGAGACCCAGTACTTC
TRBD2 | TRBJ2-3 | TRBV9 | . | CASSPQRGGSADTQYF | TGTGCCAGCAGCCCCCAAAGGGGAGGGAGCGCAGATACGCAGTATTTT
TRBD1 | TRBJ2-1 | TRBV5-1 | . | CASSLGQTNIEQFF | TGCGCCAGCAGTTTGGGACAGACTAACATTGAGCAGTTCTTC
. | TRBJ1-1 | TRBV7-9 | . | CASSLWGRPTEAFF | TGTGCCAGCAGCTTATGGGGCAGGCCCACTGAAGCTTTCTTT
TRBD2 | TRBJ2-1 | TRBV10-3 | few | CAIKGTSGGYNEQFF | TGTGCCATCAAAGGGACTAGCGGGGGCTACAATGAGCAGTTCTTC
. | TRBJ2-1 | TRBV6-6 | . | CARSYSLGPEQFF | TGTGCCAGAAGTTACTCGTTGGGGCCCGAGCAGTTCTTC
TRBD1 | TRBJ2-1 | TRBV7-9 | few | CASGPRGTLRNEQFF | TGTGCCAGCGGACCCAGGGGGACCCTTAGGAATGAGCAGTTCTTC
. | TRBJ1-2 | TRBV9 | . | CASSVVRGPYGYTF | TGTGCCAGCAGCGTAGTAAGGGGTCCCTATGGCTACACCTTC
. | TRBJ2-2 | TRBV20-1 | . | CSAREYLGTNTGELFF | TGCAGTGCTAGAGAGTATCTCGGGACGAACACCGGGGAGCTGTTTTTT
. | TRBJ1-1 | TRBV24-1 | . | CATSDYTDSTEAFF | TGTGCCACCAGTGATTATACGGATTCCACTGAAGCTTTCTTT
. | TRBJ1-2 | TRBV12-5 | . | CASGLGTNYGYTF | TGTGCTAGTGGTTTAGGCACTAACTATGGCTACACCTTC
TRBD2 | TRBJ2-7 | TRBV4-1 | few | CASSQGGGGNLYEQYF | TGCGCCAGCAGCCAAGGGGGCGGGGGAAATCTCTACGAGCAGTACTTC
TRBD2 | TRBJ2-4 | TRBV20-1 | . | CSAEAGEGAKNIQYF | TGCAGTGCGGAAGCGGGAGAGGGGGCCAAAAACATTCAGTACTTC
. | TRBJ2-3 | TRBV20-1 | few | CSVRQDTDTQYF | TGCAGCGTTAGACAGGACACAGATACGCAGTATTTT
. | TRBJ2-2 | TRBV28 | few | CASSLSPGELFF | TGTGCCAGCAGTTTATCCCCCGGGGAGCTGTTTTTT
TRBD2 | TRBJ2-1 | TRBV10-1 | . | CASGLLAGGEQFF | TGCGCCAGCGGGTTACTAGCGGGAGGGGAGCAGTTCTTC
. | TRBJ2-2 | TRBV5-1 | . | CASTRTVETGELFF | TGCGCCAGCACGCGAACCGTCGAAACCGGGGAGCTGTTTTTT
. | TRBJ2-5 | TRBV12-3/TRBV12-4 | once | CASSLGNGIETQYF | TGTGCCAGCAGTTTAGGTAACGGGATTGAGACCCAGTACTTC
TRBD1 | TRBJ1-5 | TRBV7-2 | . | CASSSSGGAGNQPQHF | TGTGCCAGCAGCTCTTCAGGGGGCGCCGGCAATCAGCCCCAGCATTTT
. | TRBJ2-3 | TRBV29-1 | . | CSVPGTLGTDTQYF | TGCAGCGTTCCAGGGACCCTTGGCACAGATACGCAGTATTTT
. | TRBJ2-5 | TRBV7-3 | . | CASSLGRGTQYF | TGTGCCAGCAGCTTGGGGCGGGGGACCCAGTACTTC
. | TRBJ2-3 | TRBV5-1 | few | CASSLVWASQSTDTQYF | TGCGCCAGCAGCTTGGTTTGGGCTAGCCAAAGCACAGATACGCAGTATTTT
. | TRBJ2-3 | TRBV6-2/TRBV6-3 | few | CASRHQGPNTDTQYF | TGTGCCAGCAGACACCAAGGCCCTAACACAGATACGCAGTATTTT
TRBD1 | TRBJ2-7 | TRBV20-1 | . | CSARGLRDRTYEQYF | TGCAGTGCTAGGGGCCTCCGGGACAGGACCTACGAGCAGTACTTC
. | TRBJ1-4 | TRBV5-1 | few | CASSFAGLSTNEKLFF | TGCGCCAGCAGCTTCGCAGGGCTTTCAACTAATGAAAAACTGTTTTTT
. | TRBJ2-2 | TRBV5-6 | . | CASSFNGELFF | TGTGCCAGCAGCTTTAACGGGGAGCTGTTTTTT
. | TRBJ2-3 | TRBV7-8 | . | CASSLELGRGGDGYTQYF | TGTGCCAGCAGCTTAGAACTCGGACGTGGCGGGGACGGCTATACGCAGTATTTT
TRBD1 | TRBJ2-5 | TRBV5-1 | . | CASSSGQLESQYF | TGCGCCAGCAGCTCGGGACAGCTAGAGTCCCAGTACTTC
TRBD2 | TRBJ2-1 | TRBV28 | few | CASSVNGPWSGSLYNEQFF | TGTGCCAGCAGTGTTAATGGCCCCTGGAGCGGGAGTCTCTACAATGAGCAGTTCTTC
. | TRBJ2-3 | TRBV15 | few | CATSRQGGGTDTQYF | TGTGCCACCAGCAGACAGGGTGGAGGCACAGATACGCAGTATTTT
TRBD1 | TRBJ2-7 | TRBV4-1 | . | CASSQRGPGQGAGEQYF | TGCGCCAGCAGCCAACGGGGGCCAGGACAGGGGGCGGGCGAGCAGTACTTC
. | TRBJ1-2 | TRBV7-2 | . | CASSLAPGFQRGYTF | TGTGCCAGCAGCTTAGCGCCCGGATTCCAGCGGGGCTACACCTTC
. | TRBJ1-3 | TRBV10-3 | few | CAISPDGLSGNTIYF | TGTGCCATCAGTCCGGACGGTCTCTCTGGAAACACCATATATTTT
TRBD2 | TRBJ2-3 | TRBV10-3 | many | CAISEHVAGVSTDTQYF | TGTGCCATCAGTGAGCATGTAGCGGGAGTGTCGACAGATACGCAGTATTTT
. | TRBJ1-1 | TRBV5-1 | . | CASSRISVNTEAFF | TGCGCCAGCAGCCGAATTTCCGTGAACACTGAAGCTTTCTTT
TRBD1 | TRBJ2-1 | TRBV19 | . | CASSIGTALTYNEQFF | TGTGCCAGTAGTATCGGGACAGCTCTCACCTACAATGAGCAGTTCTTC
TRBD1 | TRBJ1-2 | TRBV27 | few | CASSFGLTGTGITF | TGTGCCAGCAGTTTTGGATTAACCGGGACAGGGATTACCTTC
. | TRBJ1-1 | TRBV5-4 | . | CASREGFAMNTEAFF | TGTGCCAGCAGGGAGGGGTTCGCCATGAACACTGAAGCTTTCTTT
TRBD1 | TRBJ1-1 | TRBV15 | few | CATSRERDRGSTEAFF | TGTGCCACCAGCAGAGAACGCGACAGGGGATCCACTGAAGCTTTCTTT
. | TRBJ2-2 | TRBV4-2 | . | CASSHGVNTGELFF | TGTGCCAGCAGCCATGGAGTCAACACCGGGGAGCTGTTTTTT
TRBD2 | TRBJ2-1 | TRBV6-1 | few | CASSEGTSGYNEQFF | TGTGCCAGCAGTGAGGGGACTAGCGGATACAATGAGCAGTTCTTC
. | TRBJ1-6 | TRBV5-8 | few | CASSPRGTYNSPLHF | TGTGCCAGCAGCCCACGAGGGACCTATAATTCACCCCTCCACTTT
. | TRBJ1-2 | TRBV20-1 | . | CSARDWTYRENYGYTF | TGCAGTGCTAGAGATTGGACTTACAGGGAGAACTATGGCTACACCTTC
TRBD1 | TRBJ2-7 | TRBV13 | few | CASSPGQDLNEQYF | TGTGCCAGCAGCCCGGGACAGGATCTAAACGAGCAGTACTTC
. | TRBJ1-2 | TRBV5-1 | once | CASSHGTGRYGDTF | TGCGCCAGCAGCCATGGGACGGGAAGGTATGGCGACACCTTC
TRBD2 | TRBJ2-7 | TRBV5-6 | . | CASSPGTSGRIYEQYF | TGTGCCAGCAGCCCGGGGACTAGCGGGAGAATCTACGAGCAGTACTTC
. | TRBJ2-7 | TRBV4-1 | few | CASSQGARVHEQYF | TGCGCCAGCAGCCAAGGAGCCAGGGTACACGAGCAGTACTTC
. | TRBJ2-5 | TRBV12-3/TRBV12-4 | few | CASSLTWQGGQETQYF | TGTGCCAGCAGTTTAACCTGGCAGGGGGGACAAGAGACCCAGTACTTC
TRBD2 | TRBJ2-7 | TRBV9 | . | CASSVGSGMGLAGVTQYF | TGTGCCAGCAGCGTAGGGTCGGGGATGGGACTAGCGGGAGTAACGCAGTACTTC